Shown below are 5 T cell receptor beta chains from a single sample sequenced in a study of OX40 agonist ivuxolimab in advanced cancers. Produced via immunoSEQ multiplex PCR; TCRdb's table is partial and in-frame only. The sample carries around 31,000 clones, around 81% recorded once. The sample consisted of CD4+ or CD8+ T cells sorted from blood, taken in a trial of the OX40 agonist ivuxolimab. These receptors were taken from an adult with an advanced solid tumor such as melanoma, head and neck, liver or kidney cancer.

The J gene is TRBJ1-5, the V gene TRBV6-1; D gene uncertain. Trimming pared 2 bases from V and 5 bases from J, leaving 10 bases between. Germline V gene lookup returns CDR1 MNHNS and CDR2 SASEGT. CDR3 length: 14 residues. The CDR3 loop is CASSETTGHQPQHF. In DNA form, the CDR3 reads TGTGCCAGCAGTGAAACGACGGGCCATCAGCCCCAGCATTTT.

This clone was counted a few times. The chain's CDR3 is CASSPGMTGSGREQYF. The CDR3 coding sequence is TGTGCCAGCAGCCCCGGTATGACAGGGTCTGGACGCGAGCAGTACTTC. The rearrangement uses TRBV5-5 and TRBJ2-7, with 7 nucleotides matching TRBD1. CDR3 length: 16 amino acids. Trimming at V came to 4 bases and at J to 6 bases, leaving 16 bases not matched to a gene. Germline CDR1 SGHKS, CDR2 YYEKEE (reference sequence).

The V call is TRBV6-5, the J call TRBJ1-5, with D perhaps TRBD1 (5 bases). The germline CDR1 and CDR2 sequences are MNHEY and SVGAGI. V was shortened by 6 bases and J by 3 bases, with 9 bases between the two germline ends. The CDR3 is made up of 13 amino acids. The CDR3 sequence: CASRDSFNQPQHF. The DNA for the CDR3 is TGTGCCAGCAGAGACAGCTTCAATCAGCCCCAGCATTTT.

The V call is TRBV6-5, the J call TRBJ2-7; D possibly corresponds to TRBD1 (6 bases). CDR1 is MNHEY, CDR2 SVGAGI, per germline. The V gene lost 10 bases and the J gene lost 2 bases, with 15 bases spanning the gap. This CDR3 has 13 amino acids. The CDR3 sequence: CAISREGAYEQYF. The CDR3 DNA reads as TGTGCCATCAGCAGAGAGGGGGCCTACGAGCAGTACTTC.

The J gene is TRBJ2-7, the V gene TRBV7-8, with a possible D match to TRBD2 (5 bases). CDR3 length equals 14 residues. V lost 1 base and J 7 bases, leaving 14 bases between the germline ends. Germline assignment: CDR1 SGHVS and CDR2 FQNEAQ. DNA for the CDR3: TGTGCCAGCAGCTTAGGGATTCAACGGGGAGAGCAGTACTTC. This translates into CASSLGIQRGEQYF.